Listed here are 6 T cell receptor beta chains from one sample, sequenced in a study of response to subunit inactivated influenza vaccine. TCRdb redid the calling of the RT-PCR reads with MiXCR, one entry per CDR3 protein. The sample lists more than 700,000 distinct CDR3 sequences; about 20% were seen once. This specimen was PBMCs from blood, taken around 5 days after vaccination. These receptors came from a man aged 50 to 60 who received an inactivated influenza vaccine.

This chain joins TRBV6-1 and TRBJ2-7, with 13 bases lining up with TRBD2. This CDR3 has 16 amino acids. Germline CDR1 MNHNS, CDR2 SASEGT. With 6 bases clipped from V and 0 bases from J, the junction kept 5 bases outside the gene matches. In DNA, the CDR3 is TGTGCCAGCAGGGCCGGACTAGCGGGAGACTCCTACGAGCAGTACTTC. Protein product: CASRAGLAGDSYEQYF.

The CDR3 DNA reads as TGCGCCAGCAGCCAAGGGAAACGACAGGGGTTGAACACCGGGGAGCTGTTTTTT. It is translated as CASSQGKRQGLNTGELFF. The chain combines TRBV4-3 with TRBJ2-2; 8 bases match TRBD1. The trim removed 1 base at V and 1 base at J, leaving 8 bases unmatched. Germline V CDR1 and CDR2: LGHNA, YSLEER. The CDR3 consists of 18 residues.

This clonotype came up a few times. This chain connects TRBV5-5 to TRBJ1-5; TRBD1 aligns across 7 bases. V was pared by 1 base and J by 2 bases, with 9 bases of the junction left unmatched. This CDR3 comprises 17 residues. Germline V gene data show CDR1 as SGHKS and CDR2 as YYEKEE (reference sequence). The CDR3 DNA reads as TGTGCCAGCAGCTTGATAGAGGGGGCATGGGGCAATCAGCCCCAGCATTTT. Its translation: CASSLIEGAWGNQPQHF. The variable domain in full, completed from reference TRBV5-5 and TRBJ1-5, reads DAGVTQSPTHLIKTRGQQVTLRCSPISGHKSVSWYQQVLGQGPQFIFQYYEKEERGRGNFPDRFSARQFPNYSSELNVNALLLGDSALYLCASSLIEGAWGNQPQHFGDGTRLSIL.

This clonotype was observed at least ten times. For the CDR3, the DNA is TGCAGTGCTCAGCGGGGTAGCTCCTACAATGAGCAGTTCTTC. This encodes CSAQRGSSYNEQFF. The chain links TRBV20-1 to TRBJ2-1, with TRBD2 identical over 7 bases. CDR1 and CDR2 from the germline V gene are DFQATT and SNEGSKA (reference sequence). With V trimmed by 5 bases and J by 0 bases, 4 bases remained unmatched. This CDR3 comprises 14 residues.

The chain joins TRBV6-5 to TRBJ2-7; D not resolved. Germline V gene sequence: CDR1 MNHEY, CDR2 SVGAGI. Between the trimmed V and J ends, which lost 2 bases and 0 bases, there was a span of 11 bases. The CDR3 totals 15 residues. The CDR3 DNA sequence: TGTGCCAGCAGTTACGACACTATGGCCTCCTACGAGCAGTACTTC. As protein: CASSYDTMASYEQYF.

This clonotype occurred a few times. This rearrangement joins TRBV10-3 to TRBJ2-2; 8 nucleotides align to TRBD1. J gave up 1 base and V 0 bases, and 4 bases lay outside the gene matches. The CDR3 covers 17 residues. Looked up from germline, CDR1 is ENHRY and CDR2 is SYGVKD. The CDR3 DNA is TGTGCCATCAGTGAGTCCGGACAGGGCCAGAACACCGGGGAGCTGTTTTTT. Translation: CAISESGQGQNTGELFF.